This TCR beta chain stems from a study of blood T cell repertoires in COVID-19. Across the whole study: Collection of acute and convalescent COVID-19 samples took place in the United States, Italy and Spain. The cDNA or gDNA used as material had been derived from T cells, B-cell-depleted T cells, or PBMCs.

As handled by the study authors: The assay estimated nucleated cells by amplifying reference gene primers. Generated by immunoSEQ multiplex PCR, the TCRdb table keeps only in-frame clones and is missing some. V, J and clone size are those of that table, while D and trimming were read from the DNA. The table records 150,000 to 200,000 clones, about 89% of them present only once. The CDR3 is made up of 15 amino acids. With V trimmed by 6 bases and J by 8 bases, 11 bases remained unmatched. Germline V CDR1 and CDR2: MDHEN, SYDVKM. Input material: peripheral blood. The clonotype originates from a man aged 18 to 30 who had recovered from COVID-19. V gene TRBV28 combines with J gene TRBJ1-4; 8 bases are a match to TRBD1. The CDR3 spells CASSQGARAKEKLFF. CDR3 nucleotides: TGTGCCAGCAGCCAGGGGGCCCGGGCAAAAGAAAAACTGTTTTTT.